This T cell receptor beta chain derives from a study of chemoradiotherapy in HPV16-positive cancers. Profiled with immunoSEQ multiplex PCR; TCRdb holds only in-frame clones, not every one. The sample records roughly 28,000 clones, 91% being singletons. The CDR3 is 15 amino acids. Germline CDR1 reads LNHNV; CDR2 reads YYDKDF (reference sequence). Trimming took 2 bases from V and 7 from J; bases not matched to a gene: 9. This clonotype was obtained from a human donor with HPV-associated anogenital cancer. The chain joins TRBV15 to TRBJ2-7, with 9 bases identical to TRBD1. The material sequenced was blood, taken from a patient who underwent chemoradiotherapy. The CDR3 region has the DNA TGTGCCACCAGCAGAACGGGACAGGGTGGGGGGGAGCAGTACTTC. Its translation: CATSRTGQGGGEQYF.